This T cell receptor beta chain was retrieved from a study of CD8+CD57+ T cells in acquired aplastic anemia. V was clipped by 6 bases and J by 10 bases, with 19 bases between them. From germline, CDR1 is MNHEY and CDR2 SVGAGI. The CDR3 length is 14 residues. Whole-study findings and limits: The same twenty-nine CD8+ CDR3 sequences occurred in patients and in controls.

The TCR beta profiling, which covered VDJ combination and CDR3 sequence, was carried out using genomic DNA as the template. Using its own MiXCR run on the reads, TCRdb lists one record per CDR3 protein. The sample consists of approximately 150,000 distinct CDR3 sequences, more than 45% of them appearing once. Turning to this clonotype: Its antigen is unknown.

Individuals selected for sequencing had exhibited CD8+CD57+ cell expansion on flow cytometry. The material sequenced was sorted CD4+, CD8+, or CD8+CD57+ T cells (not recorded which) from PBMCs. This chain connects TRBV6-5 to TRBJ2-1, with D possibly TRBD2 on 6 matching bases. This TCR was recovered from a human donor with aplastic anemia. Here the CDR3 reads CASSPTGGRREQFF. CDR3 sequence (DNA): TGTGCCAGCAGCCCAACCGGGGGAAGGAGGGAGCAGTTCTTC.